Included here is one T cell receptor beta chain sequence, with context. The junction and the germline gene differ at one end; a read error may be behind it. The sample comes from a study of radiotherapy plus CTLA-4 blockade in lung cancer. Sequencing used immunoSEQ multiplex PCR; TCRdb keeps in-frame clones, though not all of them. The table has approximately 50,000 clones, approximately 80% seen once; the top ten hold under 7%. Germline CDR1 is SQVTM and CDR2 is ANQGSEA. CDR3 length: 12 amino acids. V usage is TRBV29-1 and J usage is TRBJ2-2, with a tentative D call TRBD1 (5 bases). The specimen was peripheral blood, collected from a patient treated with radiotherapy plus ipilimumab. The TCR sequence derives from a human donor with non-small cell lung cancer whose response to radiotherapy plus ipilimumab could not be evaluated. CDR3 amino acids: CGVRQYTGELFF. The CDR3 DNA reads as TGCGGCGTAAGACAGTACACCGGGGAGCTGTTTTTT.